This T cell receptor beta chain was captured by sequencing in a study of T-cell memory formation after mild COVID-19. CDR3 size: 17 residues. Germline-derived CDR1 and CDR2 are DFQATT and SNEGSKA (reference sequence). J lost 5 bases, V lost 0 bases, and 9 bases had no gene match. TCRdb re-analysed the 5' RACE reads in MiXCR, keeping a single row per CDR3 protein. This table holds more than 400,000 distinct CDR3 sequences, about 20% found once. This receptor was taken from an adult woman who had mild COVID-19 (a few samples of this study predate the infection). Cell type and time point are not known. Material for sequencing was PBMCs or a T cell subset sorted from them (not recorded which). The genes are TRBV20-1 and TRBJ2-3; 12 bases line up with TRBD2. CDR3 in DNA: TGCAGTGCTAGAGATCAACTAGCGGGAGGATCATTAGATACGCAGTATTTT. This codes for CSARDQLAGGSLDTQYF.